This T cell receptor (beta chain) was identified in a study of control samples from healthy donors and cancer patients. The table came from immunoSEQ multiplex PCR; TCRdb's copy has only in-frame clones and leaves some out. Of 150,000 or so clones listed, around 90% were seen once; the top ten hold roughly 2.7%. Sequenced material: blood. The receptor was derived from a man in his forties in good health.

CDR3 sequence reads: CASEDRGSYNEQFF. As DNA, the CDR3 is TGTGCCAGTGAGGACCGAGGCTCCTACAATGAGCAGTTCTTC. The chain combines TRBV19 with TRBJ2-1; no firm D call. The CDR3 runs to 14 residues. The V gene lost 8 bases and the J gene lost 0 bases, with 11 bases spanning the gap. Germline CDR1 and CDR2: LNHDA and SQIVND (reference sequence).